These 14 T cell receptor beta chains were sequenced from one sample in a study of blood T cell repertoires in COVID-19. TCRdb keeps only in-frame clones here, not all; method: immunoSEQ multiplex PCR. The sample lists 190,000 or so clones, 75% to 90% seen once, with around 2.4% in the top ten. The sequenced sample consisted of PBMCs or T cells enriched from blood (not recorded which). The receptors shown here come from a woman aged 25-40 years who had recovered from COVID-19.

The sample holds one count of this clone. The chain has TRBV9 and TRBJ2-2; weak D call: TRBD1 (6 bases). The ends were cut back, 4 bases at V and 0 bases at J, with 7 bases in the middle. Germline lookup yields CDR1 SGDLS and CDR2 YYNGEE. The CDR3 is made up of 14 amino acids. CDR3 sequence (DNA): TGTGCCAGCAGCAGGACAGCGAACACCGGGGAGCTGTTTTTT. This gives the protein CASSRTANTGELFF. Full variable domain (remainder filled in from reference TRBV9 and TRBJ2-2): DSGVTQTPKHLITATGQRVTLRCSPRSGDLSVYWYQQSLDQGLQFLIQYYNGEERAKGNILERFSAQQFPDLHSELNLSSLELGDSALYFCASSRTANTGELFFGEGSRLTVL.

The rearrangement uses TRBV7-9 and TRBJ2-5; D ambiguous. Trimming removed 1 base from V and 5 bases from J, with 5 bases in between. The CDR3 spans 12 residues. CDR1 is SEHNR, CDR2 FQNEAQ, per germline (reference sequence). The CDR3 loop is CASSLDLETQYF. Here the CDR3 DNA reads TGTGCCAGCAGCTTAGATCTCGAGACCCAGTACTTC.

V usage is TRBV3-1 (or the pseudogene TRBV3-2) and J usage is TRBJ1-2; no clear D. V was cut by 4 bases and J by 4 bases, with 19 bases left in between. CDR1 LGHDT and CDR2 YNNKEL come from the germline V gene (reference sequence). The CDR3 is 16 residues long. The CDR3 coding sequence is TGTGCCAGCAGCCCGGCTTCCCCCGGCGGCGGCTATGGCTACACCTTC. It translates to CASSPASPGGGYGYTF.

In nucleotides, the CDR3 is TGTGCCAGCAGCGAGTTCGCGACAGGGAATGAAAAACTGTTTTTT. It specifies CASSEFATGNEKLFF. The chain is built from TRBV9 and TRBJ1-4; 7 bases match TRBD1. V shed 3 bases and J 5 bases; nucleotides not matched to a gene: 7. The CDR3 totals 15 residues. Germline values: CDR1 SGDLS, CDR2 YYNGEE.

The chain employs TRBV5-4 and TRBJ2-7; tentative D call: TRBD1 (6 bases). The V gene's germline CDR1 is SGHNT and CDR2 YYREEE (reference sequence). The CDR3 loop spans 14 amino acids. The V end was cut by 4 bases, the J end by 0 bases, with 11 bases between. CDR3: CASSPRDTSYEQYF. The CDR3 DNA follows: TGTGCCAGCAGCCCGAGGGACACCTCCTACGAGCAGTACTTC.

This CDR3 is CATSRDLAESTDTQYF. CDR3 nucleotide sequence: TGTGCCACCAGCAGAGATTTAGCAGAATCCACAGATACGCAGTATTTT. The chain has TRBV15 and TRBJ2-3; D ambiguous. V was cut by 0 bases and J by 2 bases, with 12 bases left in between. This CDR3 region has 16 residues. The germline V gene encodes CDR1 LNHNV and CDR2 YYDKDF (reference sequence). The complete variable domain, with remaining parts taken from reference TRBV15 and TRBJ2-3, reads DAMVIQNPRYQVTQFGKPVTLSCSQTLNHNVMYWYQQKSSQAPKLLFHYYDKDFNNEADTPDNFQSRRPNTSFCFLDIRSPGLGDTAMYLCATSRDLAESTDTQYFGPGTRLTVL.

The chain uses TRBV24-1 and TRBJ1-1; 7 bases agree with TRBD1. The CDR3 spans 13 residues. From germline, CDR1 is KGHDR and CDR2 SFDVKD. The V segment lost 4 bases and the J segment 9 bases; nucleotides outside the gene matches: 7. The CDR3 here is CATSEATGEKAFF. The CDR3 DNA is TGTGCCACCAGTGAGGCTACAGGGGAAAAAGCTTTCTTT.

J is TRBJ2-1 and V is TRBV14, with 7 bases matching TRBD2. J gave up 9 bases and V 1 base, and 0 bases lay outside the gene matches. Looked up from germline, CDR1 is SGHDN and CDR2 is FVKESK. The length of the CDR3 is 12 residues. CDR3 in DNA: TGTGCCAGCAGCCAAGTAGCGGGTGAGCAGTTCTTC. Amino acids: CASSQVAGEQFF.

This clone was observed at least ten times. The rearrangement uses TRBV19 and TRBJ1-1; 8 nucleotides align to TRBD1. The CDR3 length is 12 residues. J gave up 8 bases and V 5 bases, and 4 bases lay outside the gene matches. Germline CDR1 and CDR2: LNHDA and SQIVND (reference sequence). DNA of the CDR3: TGTGCCAGTAGTTTTGGACAGGGAGAAGCTTTCTTT. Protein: CASSFGQGEAFF. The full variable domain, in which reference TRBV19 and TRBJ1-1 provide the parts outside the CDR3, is DGGITQSPKYLFRKEGQNVTLSCEQNLNHDAMYWYRQDPGQGLRLIYYSQIVNDFQKGDIAEGYSVSREKKESFPLTVTSAQKNPTAFYLCASSFGQGEAFFGQGTRLTVV.

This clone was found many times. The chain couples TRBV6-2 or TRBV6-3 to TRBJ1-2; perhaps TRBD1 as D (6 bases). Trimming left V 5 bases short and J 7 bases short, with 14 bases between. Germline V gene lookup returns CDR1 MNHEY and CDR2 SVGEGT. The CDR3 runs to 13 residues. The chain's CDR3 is CASSDRTVGGYTF. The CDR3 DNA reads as TGTGCCAGCAGTGACAGGACAGTTGGTGGCTACACCTTC.

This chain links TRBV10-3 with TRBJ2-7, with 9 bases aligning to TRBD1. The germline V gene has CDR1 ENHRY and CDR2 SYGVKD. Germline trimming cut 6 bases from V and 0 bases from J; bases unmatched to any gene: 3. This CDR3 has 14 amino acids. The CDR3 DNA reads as TGTGCCATCAGCCAGACAGGGGGCTCCTACGAGCAGTACTTC. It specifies CAISQTGGSYEQYF.

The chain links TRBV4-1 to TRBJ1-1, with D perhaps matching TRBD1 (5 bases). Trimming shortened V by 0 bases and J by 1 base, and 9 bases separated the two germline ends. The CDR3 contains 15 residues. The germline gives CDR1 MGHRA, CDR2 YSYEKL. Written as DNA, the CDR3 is TGCGCCAGCAGCCAAGAAGAGACAGAGAACACTGAAGCTTTCTTT. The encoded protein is CASSQEETENTEAFF.

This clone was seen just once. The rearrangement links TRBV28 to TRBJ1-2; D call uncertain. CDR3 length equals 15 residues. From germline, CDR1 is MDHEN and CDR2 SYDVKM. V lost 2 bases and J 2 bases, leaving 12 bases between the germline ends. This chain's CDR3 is CASSLSIPLNYGYTF. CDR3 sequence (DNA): TGTGCCAGCAGTTTAAGTATCCCCCTAAACTATGGCTACACCTTC.

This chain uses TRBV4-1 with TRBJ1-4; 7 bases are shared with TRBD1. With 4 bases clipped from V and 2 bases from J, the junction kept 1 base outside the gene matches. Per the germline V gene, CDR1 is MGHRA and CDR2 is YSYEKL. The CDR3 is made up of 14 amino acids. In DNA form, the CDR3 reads TGCGCCAGCAGCCTGGGACAGACTAATGAAAAACTGTTTTTT. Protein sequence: CASSLGQTNEKLFF.